This T cell receptor (beta chain) emerged from a study of CD8 T cells in Susac syndrome. Random hexamers were used to reverse transcribe the RNA input (roughly 0.5 to 1 ug). A multiplex approach, immunoSEQ multiplex PCR, amplified TCR beta CDR3 across 54 Vbeta and 13 Jbeta. MiXCR was run by TCRdb on the immunoSEQ multiplex PCR reads, yielding one entry per CDR3 protein. The sample has tens of thousands of distinct CDR3 sequences; around 96% are singletons. The CDR3 runs 13 residues. Germline V gene data show CDR1 as SQVTM and CDR2 as ANQGSEA. Trimming shortened V by 6 bases and J by 5 bases, and 16 bases separated the two germline ends. CD8+ and CD4+ T cells were negatively isolated; TEMRA cells were FACS-enriched.

Sequences were obtained from CD8+ T cells from PBMCs. The sequence came from a human donor with Susac syndrome. The chain uses TRBV29-1 and TRBJ2-5, with D perhaps matching TRBD2 (5 bases). This CDR3 is CSVRDPPMETQYF. The CDR3 DNA reads as TGCAGCGTCCGGGATCCCCCTATGGAGACCCAGTACTTC.